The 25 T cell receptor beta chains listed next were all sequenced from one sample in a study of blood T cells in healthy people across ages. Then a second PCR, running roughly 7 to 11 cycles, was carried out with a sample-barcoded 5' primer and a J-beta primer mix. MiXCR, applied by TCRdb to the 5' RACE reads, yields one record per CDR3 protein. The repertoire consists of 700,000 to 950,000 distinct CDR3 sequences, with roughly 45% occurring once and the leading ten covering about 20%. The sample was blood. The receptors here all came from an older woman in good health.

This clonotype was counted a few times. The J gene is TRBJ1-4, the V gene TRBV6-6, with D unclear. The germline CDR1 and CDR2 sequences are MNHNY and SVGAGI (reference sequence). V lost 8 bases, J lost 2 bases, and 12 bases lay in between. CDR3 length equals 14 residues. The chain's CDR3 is CASSSGSTNEKLFF. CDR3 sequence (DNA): TGTGCCAGCTCCTCCGGTTCGACTAATGAAAAACTGTTTTTT.

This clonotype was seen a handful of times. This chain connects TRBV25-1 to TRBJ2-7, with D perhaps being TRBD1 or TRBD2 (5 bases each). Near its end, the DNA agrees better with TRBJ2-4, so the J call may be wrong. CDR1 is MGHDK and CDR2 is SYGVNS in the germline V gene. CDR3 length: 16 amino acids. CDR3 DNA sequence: TGTGCCAGCAGTGAATTGGGGGTGACGAGCAAAAACATTCAGTACTTC. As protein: CASSELGVTSKNIQYF.

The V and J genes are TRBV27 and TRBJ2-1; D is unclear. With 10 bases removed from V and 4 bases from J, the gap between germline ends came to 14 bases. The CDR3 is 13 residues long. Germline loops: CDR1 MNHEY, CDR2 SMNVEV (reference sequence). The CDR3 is CATTDGRYNEQFF. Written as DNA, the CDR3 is TGTGCCACAACAGATGGACGATACAATGAGCAGTTCTTC.

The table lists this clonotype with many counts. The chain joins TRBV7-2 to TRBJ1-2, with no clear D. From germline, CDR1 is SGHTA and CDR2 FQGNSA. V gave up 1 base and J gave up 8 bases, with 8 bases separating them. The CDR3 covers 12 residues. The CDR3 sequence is CASSLEMGGYTF. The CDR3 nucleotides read TGTGCCAGCAGCTTAGAAATGGGGGGCTACACCTTC.

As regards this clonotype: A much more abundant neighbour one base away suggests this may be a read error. As DNA, the CDR3 is TGTGTCAGCAGCCCCTCTGGGACAGGGATAGGTGAGACCCAGTACTTC. Translation: CVSSPSGTGIGETQYF. The chain recombines TRBV4-2 with TRBJ2-7; 9 bases fit TRBD1. The assigned J gene may be wrong: the sequence end matches TRBJ2-5 better. This CDR3 is 16 amino acids long. Germline values: CDR1 LGHNA, CDR2 YNFKEQ.

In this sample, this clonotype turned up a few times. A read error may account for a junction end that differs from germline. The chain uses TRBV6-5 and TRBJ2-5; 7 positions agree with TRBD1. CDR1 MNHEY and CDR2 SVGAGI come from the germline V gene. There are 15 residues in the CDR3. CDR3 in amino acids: CDSSPRAGGGETQYF. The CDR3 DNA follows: TGTGACAGCAGTCCCCGAGCAGGGGGTGGAGAGACCCAGTACTTC.

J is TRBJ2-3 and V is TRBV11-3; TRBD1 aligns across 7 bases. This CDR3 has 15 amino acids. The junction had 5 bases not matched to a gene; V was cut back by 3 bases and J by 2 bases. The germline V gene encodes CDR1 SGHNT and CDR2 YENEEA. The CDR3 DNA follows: TGTGCCAGCAGCTTTGCGACAGGGCCCACAGATACGCAGTATTTT. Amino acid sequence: CASSFATGPTDTQYF.

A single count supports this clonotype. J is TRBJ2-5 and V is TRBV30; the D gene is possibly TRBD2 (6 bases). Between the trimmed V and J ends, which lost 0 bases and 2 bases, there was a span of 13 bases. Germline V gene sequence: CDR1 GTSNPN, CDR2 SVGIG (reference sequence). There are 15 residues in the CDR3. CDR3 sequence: CAWSVSMAGQETQYF. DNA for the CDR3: TGTGCCTGGAGTGTTTCCATGGCGGGGCAAGAGACCCAGTACTTC.

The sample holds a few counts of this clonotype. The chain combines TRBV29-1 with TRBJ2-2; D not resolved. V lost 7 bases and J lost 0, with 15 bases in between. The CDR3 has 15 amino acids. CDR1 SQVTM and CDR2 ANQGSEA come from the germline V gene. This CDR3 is CSGRLRSTNTGELFF. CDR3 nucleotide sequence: TGCAGCGGCCGCCTCAGGAGTACGAACACCGGGGAGCTGTTTTTT.

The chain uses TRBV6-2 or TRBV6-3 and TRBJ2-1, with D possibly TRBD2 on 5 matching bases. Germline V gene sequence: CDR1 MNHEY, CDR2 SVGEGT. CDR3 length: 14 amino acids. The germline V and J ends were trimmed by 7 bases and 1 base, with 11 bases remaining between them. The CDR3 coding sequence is TGTGCCAGCATGGGTGGGAGTTCCTACAATGAGCAGTTCTTC. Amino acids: CASMGGSSYNEQFF.

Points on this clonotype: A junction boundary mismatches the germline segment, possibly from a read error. The CDR3 here is CAGSKNTEAFF. CDR3 sequence (DNA): TGTGCCGGGAGTAAGAACACTGAAGCTTTCTTT. This chain connects TRBV30 to TRBJ1-1, with no clear D. The CDR3 covers 11 residues. Per germline, CDR1 GTSNPN and CDR2 SVGIG (reference sequence). The entire variable domain, with the rest obtained from reference TRBV30 and TRBJ1-1, is as follows: SQTIHQWPATLVQPVGSPLSLECTVEGTSNPNLYWYRQAAGRGLQLLFYSVGIGQISSEVPQNLSASRPQDRQFILSSKKLLLSDSGFYLCAGSKNTEAFFGQGTRLTVV.

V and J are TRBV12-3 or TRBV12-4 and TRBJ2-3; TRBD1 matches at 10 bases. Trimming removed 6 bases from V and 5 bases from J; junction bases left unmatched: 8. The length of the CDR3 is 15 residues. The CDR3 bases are TGTGCCAGCAGCTTATTCGGGACAGGGGTAGATACGCAGTATTTT. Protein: CASSLFGTGVDTQYF.

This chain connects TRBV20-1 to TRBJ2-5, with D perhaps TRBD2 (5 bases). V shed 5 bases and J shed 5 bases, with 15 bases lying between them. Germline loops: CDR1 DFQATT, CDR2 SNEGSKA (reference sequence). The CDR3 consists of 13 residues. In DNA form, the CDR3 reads TGCAGTGCTCCCCCGGGGTTGCGGGAGACCCAGTACTTC. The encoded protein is CSAPPGLRETQYF.

CDR3 residues: CASSRGAAKQETQYF. The CDR3 DNA follows: TGCGCCAGCAGCAGGGGCGCTGCGAAGCAAGAGACCCAGTACTTC. The chain uses TRBV5-1 and TRBJ2-5; possibly TRBD1 for D (5 bases). CDR1 SGHRS and CDR2 YFSETQ come from the germline V gene. V lost 4 bases, J lost 2 bases, and 15 bases lay in between. This CDR3 has 15 amino acids.

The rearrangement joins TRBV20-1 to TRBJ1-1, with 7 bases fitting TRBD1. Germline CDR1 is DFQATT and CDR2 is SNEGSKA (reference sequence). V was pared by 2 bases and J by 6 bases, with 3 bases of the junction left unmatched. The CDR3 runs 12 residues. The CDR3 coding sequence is TGCAGTGCTAGACAGGGGGGCGCTGAAGCTTTCTTT. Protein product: CSARQGGAEAFF.

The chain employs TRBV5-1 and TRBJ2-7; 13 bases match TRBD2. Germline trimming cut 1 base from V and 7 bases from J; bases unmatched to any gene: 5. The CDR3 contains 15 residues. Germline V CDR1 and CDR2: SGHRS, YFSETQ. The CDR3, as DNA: TGCGCCAGCAGCTTGAGACTAGCGGGGGGTGATGAGCAGTACTTC. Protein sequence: CASSLRLAGGDEQYF.

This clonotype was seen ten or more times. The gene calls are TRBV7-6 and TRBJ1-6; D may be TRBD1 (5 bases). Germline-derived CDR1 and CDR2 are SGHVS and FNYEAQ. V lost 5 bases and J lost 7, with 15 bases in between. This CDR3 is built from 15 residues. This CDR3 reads CASSLEDTQNSPLHF. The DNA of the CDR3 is TGTGCCAGCAGCCTGGAGGACACTCAAAATTCACCCCTCCACTTT.

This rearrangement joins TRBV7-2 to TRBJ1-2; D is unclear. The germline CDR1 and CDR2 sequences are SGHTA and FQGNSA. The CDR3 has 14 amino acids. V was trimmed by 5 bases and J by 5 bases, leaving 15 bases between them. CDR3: CASSVGSSFYGYTF. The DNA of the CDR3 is TGTGCCAGCAGCGTAGGGAGCAGCTTTTATGGCTACACCTTC.

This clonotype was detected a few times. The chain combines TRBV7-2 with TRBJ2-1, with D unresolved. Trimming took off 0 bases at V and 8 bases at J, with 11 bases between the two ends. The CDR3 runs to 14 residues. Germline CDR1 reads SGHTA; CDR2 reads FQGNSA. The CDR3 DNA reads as TGTGCCAGCAGCTTAGCTGGGATTGAGGATGAGCAGTTCTTC. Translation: CASSLAGIEDEQFF.

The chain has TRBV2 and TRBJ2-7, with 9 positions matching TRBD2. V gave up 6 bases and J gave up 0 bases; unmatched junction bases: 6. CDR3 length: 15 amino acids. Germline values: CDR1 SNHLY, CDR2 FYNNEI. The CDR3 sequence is CASRGSGGDSYEQYF. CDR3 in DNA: TGTGCCAGCAGGGGTAGCGGGGGCGACTCCTACGAGCAGTACTTC.

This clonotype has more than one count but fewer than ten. This CDR3 is CASSLGAGGYLQETQYF. The CDR3 DNA reads TGTGCCAGCAGCCTTGGGGCGGGAGGGTACCTCCAAGAGACCCAGTACTTC. The chain employs TRBV25-1 and TRBJ2-5; 9 nucleotides line up with TRBD2. This CDR3 is built from 17 residues. The junction had 12 bases not matched to a gene; V was cut back by 6 bases and J by 1 base. Germline assignment: CDR1 MGHDK and CDR2 SYGVNS.

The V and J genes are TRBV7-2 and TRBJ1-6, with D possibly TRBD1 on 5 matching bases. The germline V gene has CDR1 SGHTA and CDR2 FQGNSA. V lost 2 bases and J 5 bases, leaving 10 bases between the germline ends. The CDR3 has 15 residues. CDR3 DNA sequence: TGTGCCAGCAGCTTATTAGACAGAAATAATTCACCCCTCCACTTT. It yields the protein CASSLLDRNNSPLHF.

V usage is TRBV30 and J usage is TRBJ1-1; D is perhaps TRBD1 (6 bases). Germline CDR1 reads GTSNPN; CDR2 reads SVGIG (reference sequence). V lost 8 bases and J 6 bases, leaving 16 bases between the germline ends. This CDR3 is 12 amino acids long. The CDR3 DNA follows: TGTGCCCTGAAAGGGGGGCAGTCTGAAGCTTTCTTT. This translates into CALKGGQSEAFF. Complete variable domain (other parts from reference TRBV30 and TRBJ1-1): SQTIHQWPATLVQPVGSPLSLECTVEGTSNPNLYWYRQAAGRGLQLLFYSVGIGQISSEVPQNLSASRPQDRQFILSSKKLLLSDSGFYLCALKGGQSEAFFGQGTRLTVV.

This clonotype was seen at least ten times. In nucleotides, the CDR3 is TGCAGCGTCACAGAGCCTCAGGGGGGTGAGCAGTTCTTC. As protein: CSVTEPQGGEQFF. The J gene is TRBJ2-1, the V gene TRBV29-1; possibly TRBD1 for D (7 bases). The CDR3 loop spans 13 amino acids. V lost 6 bases to trimming and J lost 9 bases, with 18 bases between them. The germline V gene has CDR1 SQVTM and CDR2 ANQGSEA.

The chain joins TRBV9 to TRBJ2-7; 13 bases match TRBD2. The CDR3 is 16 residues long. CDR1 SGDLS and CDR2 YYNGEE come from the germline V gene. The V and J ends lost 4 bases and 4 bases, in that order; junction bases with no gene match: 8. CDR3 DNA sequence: TGTGCCAGCAGCCCTGGACTAGCGGGAGCTTCTTACGAGCAGTACTTC. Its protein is CASSPGLAGASYEQYF.